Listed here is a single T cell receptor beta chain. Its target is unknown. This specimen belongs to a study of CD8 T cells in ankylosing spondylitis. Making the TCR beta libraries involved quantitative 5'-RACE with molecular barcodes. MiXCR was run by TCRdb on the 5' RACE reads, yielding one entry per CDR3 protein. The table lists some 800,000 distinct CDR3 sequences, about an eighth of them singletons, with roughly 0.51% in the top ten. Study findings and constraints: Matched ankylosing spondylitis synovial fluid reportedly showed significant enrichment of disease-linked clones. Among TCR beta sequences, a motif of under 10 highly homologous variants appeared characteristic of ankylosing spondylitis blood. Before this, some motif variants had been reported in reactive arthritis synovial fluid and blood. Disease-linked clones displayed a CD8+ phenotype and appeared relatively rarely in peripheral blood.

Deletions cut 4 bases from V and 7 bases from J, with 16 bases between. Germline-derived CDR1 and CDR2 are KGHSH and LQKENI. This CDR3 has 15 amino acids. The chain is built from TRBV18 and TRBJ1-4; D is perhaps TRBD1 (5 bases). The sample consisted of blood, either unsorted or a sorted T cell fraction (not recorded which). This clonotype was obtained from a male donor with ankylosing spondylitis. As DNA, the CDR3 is TGTGCCAGCTCACGCACAGGAGGGAGAGTTGAAAAACTGTTTTTT. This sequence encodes CASSRTGGRVEKLFF.